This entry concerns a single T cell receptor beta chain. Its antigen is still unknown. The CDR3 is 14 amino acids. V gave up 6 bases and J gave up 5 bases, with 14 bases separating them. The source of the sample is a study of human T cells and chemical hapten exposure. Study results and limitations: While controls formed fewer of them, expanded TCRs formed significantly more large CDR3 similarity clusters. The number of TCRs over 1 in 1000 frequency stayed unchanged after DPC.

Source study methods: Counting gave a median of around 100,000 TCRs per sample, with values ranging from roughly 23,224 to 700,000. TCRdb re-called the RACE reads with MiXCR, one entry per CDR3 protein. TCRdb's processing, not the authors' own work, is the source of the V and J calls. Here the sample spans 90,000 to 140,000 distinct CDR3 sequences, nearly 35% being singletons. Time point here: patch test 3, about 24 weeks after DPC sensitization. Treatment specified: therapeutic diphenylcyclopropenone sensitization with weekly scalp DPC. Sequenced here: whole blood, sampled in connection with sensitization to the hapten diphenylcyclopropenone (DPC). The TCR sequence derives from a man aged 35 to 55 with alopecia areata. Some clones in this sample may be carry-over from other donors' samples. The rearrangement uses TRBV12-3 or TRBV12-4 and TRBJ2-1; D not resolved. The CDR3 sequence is CASSRASADNEQFF. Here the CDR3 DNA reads TGTGCCAGCAGCAGAGCCTCGGCCGACAATGAGCAGTTCTTC.